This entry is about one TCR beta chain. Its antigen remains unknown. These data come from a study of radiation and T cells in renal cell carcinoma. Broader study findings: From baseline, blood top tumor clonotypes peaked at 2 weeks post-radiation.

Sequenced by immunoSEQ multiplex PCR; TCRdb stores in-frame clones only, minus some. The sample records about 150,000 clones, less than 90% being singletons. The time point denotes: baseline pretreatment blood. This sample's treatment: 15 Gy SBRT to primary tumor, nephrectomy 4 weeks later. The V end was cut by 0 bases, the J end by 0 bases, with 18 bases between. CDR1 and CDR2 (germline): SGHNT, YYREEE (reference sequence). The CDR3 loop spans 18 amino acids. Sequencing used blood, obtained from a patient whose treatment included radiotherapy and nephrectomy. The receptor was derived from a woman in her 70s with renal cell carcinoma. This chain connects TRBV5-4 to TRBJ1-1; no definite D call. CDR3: CASSLASGGGLLNTEAFF. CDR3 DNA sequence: TGTGCCAGCAGCTTGGCATCGGGCGGAGGCCTTTTGAACACTGAAGCTTTCTTT.